Following are 18 T cell receptor beta chains from one sample sequenced in a study of CD8+CD57+ T cells in acquired aplastic anemia. CDR3 and TCR beta VDJ profiling relied on a genomic DNA template. TCRdb reprocessed the reads with MiXCR, giving one entry per CDR3 protein. Of 400,000 to 500,000 distinct CDR3 sequences listed, about two thirds are singletons. Sequencing was performed on sorted CD4+, CD8+, or CD8+CD57+ T cells (not recorded which) from PBMCs. The origin of the receptors is a human donor in good health, serving as a control.

J is TRBJ2-7 and V is TRBV9, with no clear D. The CDR3 loop spans 12 amino acids. Germline V gene lookup returns CDR1 SGDLS and CDR2 YYNGEE. The CDR3: CASSGADPQNTV. CDR3 bases: TGTGCCAGCAGCGGGGCGGACCCTCAGAACACCGTC.

This clonotype was seen at least ten times. The rearrangement joins TRBV29-1 to TRBJ1-5, with 8 positions matching TRBD1. This CDR3 is built from 15 residues. V gave up 3 bases and J gave up 2 bases; unmatched junction bases: 6. Per the germline V gene, CDR1 is SQVTM and CDR2 is ANQGSEA. The CDR3 reads CSVELTGAGNQPQHF. The CDR3 DNA is TGCAGCGTTGAGCTGACAGGGGCAGGCAATCAGCCCCAGCATTTT.

Note on this clonotype: The junction and the germline gene differ at one end; a read error may be behind it. The chain employs TRBV7-8 and TRBJ2-1; TRBD2 might be the D (6 bases). This CDR3 spans 17 amino acids. In germline, CDR1 is SGHVS, CDR2 FQNEAQ. CDR3 residues: CAISPQSEAGAYTEQFF. For the CDR3, the DNA is TGTGCCATCAGTCCCCAGTCCGAAGCGGGCGCATACACTGAGCAGTTCTTC. The variable domain in full, with the rest retrieved from reference TRBV7-8 and TRBJ2-1, is GAGVSQSPRYKVAKRGQDVALRCDPISGHVSLFWYQQALGQGPEFLTYFQNEAQLDKSGLPSDRFFAERPEGSVSTLKIQRTQQEDSAVYLCAISPQSEAGAYTEQFFGPGTRLTVL.

The chain uses TRBV29-1 and TRBJ1-6; unclear D gene. V lost 6 bases to trimming and J lost 13 bases, with 13 bases between them. Germline V gives CDR1 SQVTM, CDR2 ANQGSEA. This CDR3 contains 11 residues. Here the CDR3 reads CSVCWDYPLHF. CDR3 nucleotide sequence: TGCAGCGTCTGTTGGGATTACCCCCTCCACTTT.

This chain links TRBV6-6 with TRBJ1-5; no reliable D call. The CDR3 has 14 residues. The germline CDR1 and CDR2 sequences are MNHNY and SVGAGI (reference sequence). V was clipped by 5 bases and J by 2 bases, with 10 bases between them. CDR3 coding DNA: TGTGCCAGCAGTAGGGAAGATGGCAATCAGCCCCAGCATTTT. The encoded protein is CASSREDGNQPQHF.

The V gene is TRBV7-2, the J gene TRBJ2-3, with D possibly being TRBD1 (6 bases). This CDR3 has 15 residues. Germline V gene sequence: CDR1 SGHTA, CDR2 FQGNSA. V shed 6 bases and J shed 15 bases, with 28 bases lying between them. The DNA of the CDR3 is TGTGCCAGCAGTCCACCAGGGGCCGAAGCTTTCTTGCGATATTTT. It specifies CASSPPGAEAFLRYF.

Concerning this clonotype: The junction departs from germline at one end; a sequencing error may be responsible. J is TRBJ2-3 and V is TRBV19; no firm D call. Per germline, CDR1 LNHDA and CDR2 SQIVND (reference sequence). The CDR3 runs 14 residues. The DNA for the CDR3 is TGTGCCACTAGTGCAACACGGATGTCTTCACCCCACCACTTT. Protein sequence: CATSATRMSSPHHF.

This clonotype was counted many times. The chain couples TRBV9 to TRBJ2-5, with D perhaps matching TRBD2 (6 bases). This CDR3 spans 15 amino acids. Trimming took 7 bases from V and 2 from J, leaving 18 bases between them. In germline, CDR1 is SGDLS, CDR2 YYNGEE. CDR3 loop: CASGRAGTQQETQYF. In DNA, the CDR3 is TGTGCCAGCGGCCGCGCCGGGACTCAACAAGAGACCCAGTACTTC.

This CDR3 is CASSIVPCNEQFF. CDR3 nucleotides: TGTGCCAGTAGTATAGTACCATGCAATGAGCAGTTCTTC. This rearrangement joins TRBV19 to TRBJ2-1; no definite D call. Germline CDR1 LNHDA, CDR2 SQIVND (reference sequence). The V end lost 1 base, the J end lost 6 bases, and 7 bases lay between the germline ends. The CDR3 covers 13 residues.

This clonotype was detected only a few times. The chain employs TRBV7-8 and TRBJ2-5, with D possibly being TRBD2 (6 bases). This CDR3 region has 13 residues. Between the trimmed V and J ends, which lost 5 bases and 4 bases, there was a span of 11 bases. The V gene's germline CDR1 is SGHVS and CDR2 FQNEAQ. The DNA for the CDR3 is TGTGCCAGCAGCCCACCTAGCGCAGAGACCCAGTACTTC. It translates to CASSPPSAETQYF.

The chain employs TRBV20-1 and TRBJ2-6; D gene unclear. CDR3 length: 15 amino acids. In germline, CDR1 is DFQATT, CDR2 SNEGSKA (reference sequence). The ends were cut back, 5 bases at V and 8 bases at J, with 19 bases in the middle. The CDR3 DNA reads TGCAGTGCTGGCCCGAATGAAAAACTGTCCAACGTCCTGACTTTC. Amino acids: CSAGPNEKLSNVLTF.

Many counts were recorded for this clonotype. The J gene is TRBJ1-1, the V gene TRBV6-1; D is undetermined. CDR3 length equals 14 residues. V was pared by 2 bases and J by 1 base, with 8 bases between. Germline loops: CDR1 MNHNS, CDR2 SASEGT. The CDR3 coding sequence is TGTGCCAGCAGTGAAACCGGGGAGAACACTGAAGCTTTCTTT. Translated, it gives CASSETGENTEAFF.

Notes on this clonotype: This may arise from a read error, as a much more abundant clone is one base away. J is TRBJ2-2 and V is TRBV12-3 or TRBV12-4; D call uncertain. V was shortened by 5 bases and J by 6 bases, with 16 bases between the two germline ends. The CDR3 totals 15 residues. The CDR3 sequence: CASSPQPGRAGELFF. The CDR3 DNA sequence: TGTGCCAGCAGTCCCCAGCCGGGCCGCGCCGGGGAGCTGTTTTTT.

Points on this clonotype: The CDR3 end shows no conserved phenylalanine or tryptophan, and so a read error is likely. The limits of the CDR3 on the DNA are not certain, so only TCRdb's listed CDR3 is given. This chain connects TRBV19 to TRBJ1-5; the table's D call of TRBD1 was not tested on the DNA. Inclusive of both ends, the CDR3 amounts to 15 amino acids. From germline, CDR1 is LNHDA and CDR2 SQIVND (reference sequence). The CDR3: CASSQTGDFDQPQQI.

The chain links TRBV19 to TRBJ2-7; the D is unclear. Germline V gene lookup returns CDR1 LNHDA and CDR2 SQIVND (reference sequence). There are 15 residues in the CDR3. V was clipped by 9 bases and J by 2 bases, with 20 bases between them. This CDR3 is CASSVLSESTYEQYF. CDR3 nucleotides: TGTGCCAGCAGCGTATTGAGTGAGAGCACCTACGAGCAGTACTTC.

About this clonotype itself: Possible read error: a much larger clone is one base away. CDR3: CASSYRRRTGELFF. DNA for the CDR3: TGTGCCAGCAGTTACCGGAGGCGGACCGGGGAGCTGTTTTTT. The J gene is TRBJ2-2, the V gene TRBV6-5; possible D gene TRBD2, 5 bases. V lost 2 bases to trimming and J lost 5 bases, with 9 bases between them. The CDR3 is 14 residues long. CDR1 MNHEY and CDR2 SVGAGI come from the germline V gene.

About this clonotype itself: The conserved final phenylalanine or tryptophan is absent from the CDR3, which likely points to a read error. The DNA is left out, because the CDR3 cannot be placed on it with certainty; the CDR3 is given as TCRdb lists it. The chain is built from TRBV29-1 and TRBJ1-2; the DNA was not compared with TRBD1, the D call given in the table. Germline CDR1 is SQVTM and CDR2 is ANQGSEA. The CDR3 comprises 13 residues, both ends counted. The CDR3: CSVEEWQGDGCTL.

V is TRBV12-3 or TRBV12-4 and J is TRBJ2-3; 9 bases map to TRBD2. The CDR3 is made up of 15 amino acids. Losses at the gene ends were 2 bases for V and 8 bases for J; bases not matched to a gene: 8. CDR3 in DNA: TGTGCCAGCAGTTTATTGGCGGGGGGGCCTGGTACGCAGTATTTT. It codes for CASSLLAGGPGTQYF.